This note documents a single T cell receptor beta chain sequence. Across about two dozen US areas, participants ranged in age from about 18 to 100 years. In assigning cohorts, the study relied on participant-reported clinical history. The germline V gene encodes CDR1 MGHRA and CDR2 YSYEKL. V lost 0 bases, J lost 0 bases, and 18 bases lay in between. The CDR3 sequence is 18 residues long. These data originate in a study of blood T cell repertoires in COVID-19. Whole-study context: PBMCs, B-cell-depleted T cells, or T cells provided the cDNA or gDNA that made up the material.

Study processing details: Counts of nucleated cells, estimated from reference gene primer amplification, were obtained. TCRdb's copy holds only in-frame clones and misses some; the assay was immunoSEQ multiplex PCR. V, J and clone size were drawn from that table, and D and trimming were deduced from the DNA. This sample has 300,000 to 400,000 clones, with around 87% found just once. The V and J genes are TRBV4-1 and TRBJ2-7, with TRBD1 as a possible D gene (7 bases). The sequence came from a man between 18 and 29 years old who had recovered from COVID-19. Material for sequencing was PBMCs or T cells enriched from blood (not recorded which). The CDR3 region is CASSQDTVRDRLSYEQYF. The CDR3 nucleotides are TGCGCCAGCAGCCAAGATACGGTGCGGGACAGACTCTCCTACGAGCAGTACTTC.